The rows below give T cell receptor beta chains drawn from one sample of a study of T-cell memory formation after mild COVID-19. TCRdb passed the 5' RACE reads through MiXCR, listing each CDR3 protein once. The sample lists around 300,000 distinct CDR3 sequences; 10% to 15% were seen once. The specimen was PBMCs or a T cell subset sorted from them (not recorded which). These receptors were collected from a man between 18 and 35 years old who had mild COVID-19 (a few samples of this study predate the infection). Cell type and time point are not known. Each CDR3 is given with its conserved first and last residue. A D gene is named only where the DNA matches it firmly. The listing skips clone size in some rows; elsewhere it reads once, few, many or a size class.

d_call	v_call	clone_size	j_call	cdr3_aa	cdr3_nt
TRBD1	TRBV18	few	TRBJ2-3	CASSPLASGTGGADTQYF	TGTGCCAGCTCACCTCTGGCCTCCGGGACAGGGGGCGCAGATACGCAGTATTTT
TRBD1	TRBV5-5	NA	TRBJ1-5	CASSSPGQGDQPQHF	TGTGCCAGCAGCTCCCCGGGACAGGGGGATCAGCCCCAGCATTTT
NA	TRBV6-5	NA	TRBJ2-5	CASSLRGGVETQYF	TGTGCCAGCAGCCTAAGGGGGGGTGTAGAGACCCAGTACTTC
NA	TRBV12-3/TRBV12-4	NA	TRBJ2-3	CASSLFSVVADTQYF	TGTGCCAGCAGTTTATTTAGCGTAGTGGCAGATACGCAGTATTTT
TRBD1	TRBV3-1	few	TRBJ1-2	CASSHGGTGTGYTF	TGTGCCAGCAGCCACGGCGGGACAGGGACCGGCTACACCTTC
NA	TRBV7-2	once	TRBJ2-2	CASSFTGNRVPGELFF	TGTGCCAGCAGCTTCACAGGGAATCGGGTTCCCGGGGAGCTGTTTTTT
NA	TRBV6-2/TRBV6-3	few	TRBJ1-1	CASMDRGDTEAFF	TGTGCCAGCATGGACCGCGGGGACACTGAAGCTTTCTTT
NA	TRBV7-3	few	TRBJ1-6	CASSLLGRAYNSPLHF	TGTGCCAGCAGCTTATTGGGGAGAGCCTATAATTCACCCCTCCACTTT
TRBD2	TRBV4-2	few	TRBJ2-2	CASSQASGGKNTGELFF	TGTGCCAGCAGCCAAGCTAGCGGGGGGAAGAACACCGGGGAGCTGTTTTTT
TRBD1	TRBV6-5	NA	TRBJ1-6	CASSRQGTSPLHF	TGTGCCAGCAGTCGACAGGGGACTTCACCCCTCCACTTT
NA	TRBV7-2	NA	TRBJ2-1	CASSLVGGELYNEQFF	TGTGCCAGCAGCTTAGTTGGCGGGGAGCTCTACAATGAGCAGTTCTTC
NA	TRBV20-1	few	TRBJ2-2	CSARDRRGNTGELFF	TGCAGTGCTAGAGATCGCCGGGGGAACACCGGGGAGCTGTTTTTT
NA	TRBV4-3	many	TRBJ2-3	CASSQVGAPGGDTQYF	TGCGCCAGCAGCCAAGTTGGGGCCCCGGGTGGAGATACGCAGTATTTT
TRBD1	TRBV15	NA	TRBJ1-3	CATSRGQGSGNTIYF	TGTGCCACCAGCAGAGGACAGGGGTCAGGAAACACCATATATTTT
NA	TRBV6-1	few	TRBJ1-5	CASSEVVHQPQHF	TGTGCCAGCAGTGAAGTGGTCCATCAGCCCCAGCATTTT
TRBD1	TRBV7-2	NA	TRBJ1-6	CASRLEGAGSPLHF	TGTGCCAGCAGATTAGAGGGGGCAGGTTCACCCCTCCACTTT
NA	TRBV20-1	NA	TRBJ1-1	CSAGSLGNTEAFF	TGCAGTGCAGGGTCTCTTGGTAACACTGAAGCTTTCTTT
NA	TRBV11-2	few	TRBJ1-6	CASSLDMWVSSPLHF	TGTGCCAGCAGCTTAGATATGTGGGTGAGCTCACCCCTCCACTTT
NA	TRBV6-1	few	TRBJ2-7	CASGRDTPYEQYF	TGTGCCAGCGGGAGGGACACTCCCTACGAGCAGTACTTC
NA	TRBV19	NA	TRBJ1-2	CASSMDGSYGYTF	TGTGCCAGTAGTATGGATGGGTCCTATGGCTACACCTTC
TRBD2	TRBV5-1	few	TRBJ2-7	CASSPGLATYEQYF	TGCGCCAGCAGCCCGGGACTAGCCACCTACGAGCAGTACTTC
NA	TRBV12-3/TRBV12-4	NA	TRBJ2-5	CASSSGGSPTQYF	TGTGCCAGCAGTTCTGGGGGCAGCCCGACCCAGTACTTC
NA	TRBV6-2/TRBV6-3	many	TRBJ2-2	CASSYYGPRELFF	TGTGCCAGCAGTTACTACGGACCCAGGGAGCTGTTTTTT
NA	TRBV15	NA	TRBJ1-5	CAIGGGNQPQHF	TGTGCCATCGGGGGGGGTAATCAGCCCCAGCATTTT
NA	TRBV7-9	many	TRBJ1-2	CASSPYGYTF	TGTGCCAGCAGCCCTTATGGCTACACCTTC
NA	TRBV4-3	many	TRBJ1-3	CASSQGGWRVDTIYF	TGCGCCAGCAGCCAAGGCGGTTGGAGGGTGGACACCATATATTTT
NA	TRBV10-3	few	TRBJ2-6	CAISEREGSGANVLTF	TGTGCCATCAGTGAGAGGGAAGGGTCTGGGGCCAACGTCCTGACTTTC
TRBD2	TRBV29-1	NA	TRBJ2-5	CSVELAGYQETQYF	TGCAGCGTTGAATTAGCGGGGTACCAAGAGACCCAGTACTTC
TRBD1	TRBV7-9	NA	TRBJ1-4	CASTQGAFNEKLFF	TGTGCCAGCACCCAGGGGGCCTTTAATGAAAAACTGTTTTTT
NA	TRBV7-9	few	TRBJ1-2	CASSLGQGPAYGYTF	TGTGCCAGCAGCTTAGGCCAGGGGCCAGCCTATGGCTACACCTTC
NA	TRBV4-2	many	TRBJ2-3	CASSQWGAGTDTQYF	TGTGCCAGCAGCCAATGGGGGGCGGGGACAGATACGCAGTATTTT
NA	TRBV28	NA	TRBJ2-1	CASSFRLGRGRDEQFF	TGTGCCAGCAGTTTTCGGTTGGGCAGGGGTCGCGATGAGCAGTTCTTC
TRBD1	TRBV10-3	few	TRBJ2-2	CAISWGQGQAGELFF	TGTGCCATCAGTTGGGGACAGGGCCAAGCCGGGGAGCTGTTTTTT
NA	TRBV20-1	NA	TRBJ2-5	CSAEGVETQYF	TGCAGTGCCGAGGGTGTGGAGACCCAGTACTTC
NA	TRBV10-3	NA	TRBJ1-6	CAISDRAGNSPLHF	TGTGCCATCAGTGACAGGGCAGGCAATTCACCCCTCCACTTT
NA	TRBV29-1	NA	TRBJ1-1	CSVFQGSEAFF	TGCAGCGTCTTCCAGGGTTCTGAAGCTTTCTTT
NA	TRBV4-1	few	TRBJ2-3	CASSQEGGDTQYF	TGCGCCAGCAGCCAAGAAGGGGGAGATACGCAGTATTTT
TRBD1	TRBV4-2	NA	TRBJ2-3	CASSQDGQGTDTQYF	TGTGCCAGCAGCCAAGATGGACAGGGGACAGATACGCAGTATTTT
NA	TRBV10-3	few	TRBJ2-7	CATPSTYEQYF	TGTGCCACCCCCTCTACCTACGAGCAGTACTTC
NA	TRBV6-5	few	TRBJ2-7	CASRLQHSYEQYF	TGTGCCAGCAGATTACAGCACTCCTACGAGCAGTACTTC
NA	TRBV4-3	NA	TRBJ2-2	CASSQATVNTGELFF	TGCGCCAGCAGCCAAGCAACAGTTAACACCGGGGAGCTGTTTTTT
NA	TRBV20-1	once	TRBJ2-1	CSASRNPGKGNEQFF	TGCAGTGCTAGTCGGAATCCGGGGAAGGGCAATGAGCAGTTCTTC
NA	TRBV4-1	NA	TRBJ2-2	CASSQGNRPSTGELFF	TGCGCCAGCAGCCAAGGCAATCGGCCATCCACCGGGGAGCTGTTTTTT
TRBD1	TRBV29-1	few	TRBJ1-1	CSVEPGGAEAFF	TGCAGCGTTGAGCCAGGGGGGGCTGAAGCTTTCTTT
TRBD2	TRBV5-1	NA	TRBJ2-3	CASSNGRAVTDTQYF	TGCGCCAGCAGCAACGGGAGGGCCGTCACAGATACGCAGTATTTT
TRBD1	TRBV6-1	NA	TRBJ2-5	CASSDFHRGIKTQYF	TGTGCCAGCAGTGACTTCCACAGGGGTATTAAGACCCAGTACTTC
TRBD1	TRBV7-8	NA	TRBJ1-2	CASSLRRGPGNGYTF	TGTGCCAGCAGCTTACGCAGGGGGCCGGGAAATGGCTACACCTTC
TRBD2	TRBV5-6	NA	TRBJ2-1	CASSPLGLADYNEQFF	TGTGCCAGCAGCCCCCTGGGTCTAGCGGACTACAATGAGCAGTTCTTC
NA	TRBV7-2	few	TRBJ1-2	CASGITGIYGYTF	TGTGCCAGCGGCATCACAGGGATATATGGCTACACCTTC
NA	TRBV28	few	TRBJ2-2	CASTTGGGPTGELFF	TGTGCCAGCACCACGGGCGGCGGACCCACCGGGGAGCTGTTTTTT